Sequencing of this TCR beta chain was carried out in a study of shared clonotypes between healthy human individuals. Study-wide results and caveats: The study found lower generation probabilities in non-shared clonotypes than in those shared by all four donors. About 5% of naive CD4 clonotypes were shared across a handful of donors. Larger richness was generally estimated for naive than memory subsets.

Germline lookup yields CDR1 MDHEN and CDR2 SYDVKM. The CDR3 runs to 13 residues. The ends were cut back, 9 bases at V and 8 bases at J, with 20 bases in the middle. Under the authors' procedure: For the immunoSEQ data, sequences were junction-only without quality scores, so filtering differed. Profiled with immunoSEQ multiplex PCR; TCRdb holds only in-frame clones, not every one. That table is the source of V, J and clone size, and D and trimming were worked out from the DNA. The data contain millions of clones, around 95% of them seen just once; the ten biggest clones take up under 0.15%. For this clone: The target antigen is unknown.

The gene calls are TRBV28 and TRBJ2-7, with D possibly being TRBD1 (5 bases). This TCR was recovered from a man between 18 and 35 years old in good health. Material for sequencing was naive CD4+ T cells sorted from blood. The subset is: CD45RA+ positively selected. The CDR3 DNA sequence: TGTGCCAGTGTCCCCCAAGGGGAAAAAAAGCAGTACTTC. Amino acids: CASVPQGEKKQYF.